This T cell receptor (beta chain) was profiled in a study of blood T cell repertoires in COVID-19. As for the study in general: The origin of the acute and convalescent COVID-19 samples was the United States, Italy and Spain.

Germline CDR1 is LGHNA and CDR2 is YNFKEQ. This CDR3 region has 13 residues. The V gene end was trimmed by 2 bases and the J gene end by 14 bases; junction bases not matched to a gene: 8. Methods used by the authors: The assay estimated nucleated cells by amplifying reference gene primers. Measured with immunoSEQ multiplex PCR; TCRdb has only the in-frame clones, and not every one. The V and J calls and clone size are taken from that table; D and trimming were inferred from the DNA. In the table there are under 350,000 clones, 85% to 90% of which are singletons. The J gene is TRBJ1-4, the V gene TRBV4-2; 7 bases match TRBD1. Sequencing input: peripheral blood. The sequence came from a man aged 18-30 years with active or convalescent COVID-19. The CDR3 nucleotides are TGTGCCAGCAGCCAAATGAAAGGGGGCGCCCTGTTTTTT. Its protein is CASSQMKGGALFF.